The rows below give T cell receptor beta chains drawn from one sample of a study of CD8 T cells in Susac syndrome. TCRdb re-derived calls from the immunoSEQ multiplex PCR reads in MiXCR, one entry per CDR3 protein. The sample lists about 180,000 distinct CDR3 sequences; 85% to 95% were seen once. The sample was CD8+ T cells from PBMCs. These receptors were collected from a human donor with multiple sclerosis. Each CDR3 is given with its conserved first and last residue.

J gene: TRBJ2-7
V gene: TRBV20-1
CDR3 protein: CSASIRQVSYEQYF

J gene: TRBJ2-3
V gene: TRBV4-1
CDR3 protein: CASSPRKRATDTQYF

J gene: TRBJ2-1
V gene: TRBV5-4
CDR3 protein: CASGLAGSYNEQFF

J gene: TRBJ2-3
V gene: TRBV20-1
CDR3 protein: CSATDRGREVDTQYF

J gene: TRBJ2-1
V gene: TRBV19
CDR3 protein: CASSISPSYNEQFF

J gene: TRBJ2-1
V gene: TRBV29-1
CDR3 protein: CSVGQGVSSYNEQFF

J gene: TRBJ2-3
V gene: TRBV29-1
CDR3 protein: CSVYPPPSTDTQYF

J gene: TRBJ1-2
V gene: TRBV29-1
CDR3 protein: CSVDWDRGFIGYTF

J gene: TRBJ2-7
V gene: TRBV29-1
CDR3 protein: CSVYQGDHEQYF

J gene: TRBJ2-3
V gene: TRBV12-3/TRBV12-4
CDR3 protein: CASSSTGFTDTQYF

J gene: TRBJ2-1
V gene: TRBV30
CDR3 protein: CARAGTVWNEQFF

J gene: TRBJ2-1
V gene: TRBV20-1
CDR3 protein: CSAPSGWGSYNEQFF

J gene: TRBJ2-1
V gene: TRBV7-6
CDR3 protein: CASSLGTYSSYNEQFF

J gene: TRBJ2-1
V gene: TRBV27
CDR3 protein: CASSLSGNEQFF

J gene: TRBJ1-1
V gene: TRBV27
CDR3 protein: CASSLWEGDTEAFF

J gene: TRBJ2-7
V gene: TRBV27
CDR3 protein: CASSFDGSEQYF

J gene: TRBJ2-7
V gene: TRBV29-1
CDR3 protein: CSVEDPRRLTGAGGPPYEQYF

J gene: TRBJ2-7
V gene: TRBV28
CDR3 protein: CASSLDGPYRYF

J gene: TRBJ2-5
V gene: TRBV12-3/TRBV12-4
CDR3 protein: CASSFESGGYQETQYF

J gene: NA
V gene: TRBV20-1
CDR3 protein: CSARLDTQFF

J gene: TRBJ2-7
V gene: TRBV9
CDR3 protein: CASSVASGESYEQYF

J gene: TRBJ2-1
V gene: TRBV24-1
CDR3 protein: CARVRVNEQFF

J gene: TRBJ1-1
V gene: TRBV29-1
CDR3 protein: CSVLRPHATGPGVRINTEAFF

J gene: TRBJ2-5
V gene: TRBV12-3/TRBV12-4
CDR3 protein: CASSLGGLGETQYF

J gene: TRBJ1-2
V gene: TRBV11-2
CDR3 protein: CASSPSREANYGYTF

J gene: TRBJ1-1
V gene: TRBV7-9
CDR3 protein: CASSPRDSIFTEAFF

J gene: TRBJ1-1
V gene: TRBV29-1
CDR3 protein: CSVDDRSAGNTEAFF

J gene: TRBJ1-2
V gene: TRBV2
CDR3 protein: CACSPPSGGGYGYTF

J gene: TRBJ2-1
V gene: TRBV27
CDR3 protein: CASSLQGNNEQFF

J gene: TRBJ2-3
V gene: TRBV2
CDR3 protein: CASRGRTQYF

J gene: TRBJ2-5
V gene: TRBV5-1
CDR3 protein: CAGWRRETQYF

J gene: TRBJ2-3
V gene: TRBV3-1
CDR3 protein: CASGLFADTQYF

J gene: TRBJ2-7
V gene: TRBV7-8
CDR3 protein: CASRPYPGVSSYEQYF

J gene: TRBJ1-5
V gene: TRBV28
CDR3 protein: CASSLDVSNQPQHF

J gene: TRBJ2-7
V gene: TRBV2
CDR3 protein: CASSSGVRSYEQYF